Listed below are T cell receptor beta chains from one sample, sequenced in a study of blood T cell repertoires in COVID-19. The data were produced by immunoSEQ multiplex PCR, yet TCRdb's version contains in-frame clones alone and is incomplete. Among over 100,000 clones listed, approximately 92% were seen once. The sample consisted of peripheral blood. All receptors come from a man between 18 and 35 years old with acute or convalescent COVID-19. Both conserved end residues are part of each CDR3. Each record gives: J gene, D gene, clone size, V gene, CDR3 DNA, CDR3 protein. The D gene is left open where the match is weak. Clone size is shown for a subset of rows, as once, few, many or a class of expanded clone.

J gene: TRBJ2-3; D gene: TRBD2; clone size: -; V gene: TRBV4-2; CDR3 DNA: TGTGCCAGCAGCCCGGCCGGGACTAGCGGGAGGCCTCCCACAGATACGCAGTATTTT; CDR3 protein: CASSPAGTSGRPPTDTQYF
J gene: TRBJ2-5; D gene: TRBD2; clone size: -; V gene: TRBV5-1; CDR3 DNA: TGCGCCAGCAGCTTGAGACTAGCGGGGGGGCAAGAGACCCAGTACTTC; CDR3 protein: CASSLRLAGGQETQYF
J gene: TRBJ1-6; D gene: TRBD1; clone size: -; V gene: TRBV3-1/TRBV3-2; CDR3 DNA: TGTGCCAGCAGCCACCCGACAGGGTCGACTAATTCACCCCTCCACTTT; CDR3 protein: CASSHPTGSTNSPLHF
J gene: TRBJ1-4; D gene: -; clone size: -; V gene: TRBV6-1; CDR3 DNA: TGTGCCAGCAGTGAATGGAAGGGGTCTAATGAAAAACTGTTTTTT; CDR3 protein: CASSEWKGSNEKLFF
J gene: TRBJ1-3; D gene: -; clone size: -; V gene: TRBV6-5; CDR3 DNA: TGTGCCAGCAGTTACTCAGAGGGTAGTGGAAACACCATATATTTT; CDR3 protein: CASSYSEGSGNTIYF
J gene: TRBJ1-6; D gene: TRBD1; clone size: -; V gene: TRBV2; CDR3 DNA: TGTGCCAGCAGCCCGGGACAGATTAATTCACCCCTCCACTTT; CDR3 protein: CASSPGQINSPLHF
J gene: TRBJ1-1; D gene: -; clone size: -; V gene: TRBV18; CDR3 DNA: TGTGCCAGCTCGTTTCCCGGGACACGAAACACTGAAGCTTTCTTT; CDR3 protein: CASSFPGTRNTEAFF
J gene: TRBJ1-1; D gene: -; clone size: once; V gene: TRBV5-6; CDR3 DNA: TGTGCCAGCAGCTGGACCGGGACACAAAAGACTGAAGCTTTCTTT; CDR3 protein: CASSWTGTQKTEAFF
J gene: TRBJ1-1; D gene: -; clone size: -; V gene: TRBV27; CDR3 DNA: TGTGCCAGCAGCGACCCGGGGGGACGTACTTTAACTTTCTTT; CDR3 protein: CASSDPGGRTLTFF
J gene: TRBJ1-2; D gene: TRBD1; clone size: -; V gene: TRBV5-6; CDR3 DNA: TGTGCCAGCAGCCTGGGACAGGTCTATGGCTACACCTTC; CDR3 protein: CASSLGQVYGYTF
J gene: TRBJ1-1; D gene: -; clone size: -; V gene: TRBV4-1; CDR3 DNA: TGCGCCAGCAGCCAAGGCTGGCACATCGCTGAAGCTTTCTTT; CDR3 protein: CASSQGWHIAEAFF
J gene: TRBJ1-6; D gene: -; clone size: -; V gene: TRBV24-1; CDR3 DNA: TGTGCCACCAGTTACGAGATGAGCGGGACACATCTAGAAGCAGATAATTCACCCCTCCACTTT; CDR3 protein: CATSYEMSGTHLEADNSPLHF
J gene: TRBJ1-5; D gene: TRBD1; clone size: -; V gene: TRBV7-2; CDR3 DNA: TGTGCCAGCAGCCGCGACAGGGAAAGCAATCAGCCCCAGCATTTT; CDR3 protein: CASSRDRESNQPQHF
J gene: TRBJ1-1; D gene: -; clone size: -; V gene: TRBV12-2; CDR3 DNA: TGTGCAAGTCGCTTAGCGGACGGGGGGGGCCACACTGAAGCTTTCTTT; CDR3 protein: CASRLADGGGHTEAFF
J gene: TRBJ2-7; D gene: -; clone size: few; V gene: TRBV2; CDR3 DNA: TGTGCCAGCAAGGACAGCCCAACCTACGAGCAGTACTTC; CDR3 protein: CASKDSPTYEQYF
J gene: TRBJ2-5; D gene: TRBD1; clone size: -; V gene: TRBV5-4; CDR3 DNA: TGTGCCAGCAGCTTGACTCTGGGACAGGGGATAGAGACCCAGTACTTC; CDR3 protein: CASSLTLGQGIETQYF
J gene: TRBJ1-2; D gene: TRBD1; clone size: -; V gene: TRBV7-2; CDR3 DNA: TGTGCCAGCAGCCCGGACAGGGGGCGAGGGGATGGCTACACCTTC; CDR3 protein: CASSPDRGRGDGYTF
J gene: TRBJ2-5; D gene: -; clone size: -; V gene: TRBV5-4; CDR3 DNA: TGTGCCAGCAGCCCGAAGGGGGGGCGGCAAGAGACCCAGTACTTC; CDR3 protein: CASSPKGGRQETQYF
J gene: TRBJ1-2; D gene: -; clone size: -; V gene: TRBV5-1; CDR3 DNA: TGCGCCAGCAGCCCGTCCGTAGTGTCCCCCTATGGCTACACCTTC; CDR3 protein: CASSPSVVSPYGYTF
J gene: TRBJ2-1; D gene: -; clone size: few; V gene: TRBV6-5; CDR3 DNA: TGTGCCAGCAGTCCTAACACAGGGACGTACAATGAGCAGTTCTTC; CDR3 protein: CASSPNTGTYNEQFF
J gene: TRBJ1-2; D gene: -; clone size: -; V gene: TRBV7-2; CDR3 DNA: TGTGCCAGCAGCTTAGCGCCGGCGACTTCCAACTATGGCTACACCTTC; CDR3 protein: CASSLAPATSNYGYTF
J gene: TRBJ1-4; D gene: TRBD1; clone size: -; V gene: TRBV5-1; CDR3 DNA: TGCGCCAGCAGCTCTGGACAGGTCCCTAATGAAAAACTGTTTTTT; CDR3 protein: CASSSGQVPNEKLFF
J gene: TRBJ2-7; D gene: TRBD2; clone size: once; V gene: TRBV10-3; CDR3 DNA: TGTGCCATCAGTGGGACCCCGGGACTAGCGGGGGGGCCCTACGAGCAGTACTTC; CDR3 protein: CAISGTPGLAGGPYEQYF
J gene: TRBJ2-3; D gene: TRBD2; clone size: -; V gene: TRBV19; CDR3 DNA: TGTGCCAGTGGACTAGCGGGCCAAGATACGCAGTATTTT; CDR3 protein: CASGLAGQDTQYF
J gene: TRBJ2-5; D gene: TRBD1; clone size: -; V gene: TRBV27; CDR3 DNA: TGTGCCACCCGGACAGGGGTCTCAGAGACCCAGTACTTC; CDR3 protein: CATRTGVSETQYF
J gene: TRBJ2-1; D gene: TRBD2; clone size: -; V gene: TRBV5-1; CDR3 DNA: TGCGCCAGCAGCTCGATAGCGGGGCGCTACAATGAGCAGTTCTTC; CDR3 protein: CASSSIAGRYNEQFF
J gene: TRBJ1-2; D gene: -; clone size: -; V gene: TRBV6-5; CDR3 DNA: TGTGCCAGCAGTTATCAGGGCTACTATGGCTACACCTTC; CDR3 protein: CASSYQGYYGYTF
J gene: TRBJ1-5; D gene: -; clone size: -; V gene: TRBV5-1; CDR3 DNA: TGCGCCAGCAGCGCGGGGCCGCGAGAACCCCAGCATTTT; CDR3 protein: CASSAGPREPQHF
J gene: TRBJ1-2; D gene: -; clone size: -; V gene: TRBV24-1; CDR3 DNA: TGTGCCACCAGTCCCGGCCCCCAACAGATCTATGGCTACACCTTC; CDR3 protein: CATSPGPQQIYGYTF
J gene: TRBJ2-7; D gene: TRBD2; clone size: -; V gene: TRBV7-8; CDR3 DNA: TGTGCCAGCAACAGAGGGACTAGCGGGAGTAAATTCGATTACGAGCAGTACTTC; CDR3 protein: CASNRGTSGSKFDYEQYF
J gene: TRBJ2-4; D gene: -; clone size: -; V gene: TRBV3-1/TRBV3-2; CDR3 DNA: TGTGCCAGCAGCCACGGCGTGCTTGGAGTAGCCAAAAACATTCAGTACTTC; CDR3 protein: CASSHGVLGVAKNIQYF
J gene: TRBJ1-1; D gene: -; clone size: -; V gene: TRBV5-1; CDR3 DNA: TGCGCCAGCAGTTTCGACGGGGACACTGAAGCTTTCTTT; CDR3 protein: CASSFDGDTEAFF
J gene: TRBJ2-5; D gene: TRBD2; clone size: -; V gene: TRBV7-6; CDR3 DNA: TGTGCCAGCAGCCCCCTAGCGGGAGGGGCAGAGACCCAGTACTTC; CDR3 protein: CASSPLAGGAETQYF
J gene: TRBJ2-2; D gene: TRBD1; clone size: -; V gene: TRBV13; CDR3 DNA: TGTGCCAGCAGCCCCCGGACAGGGAAGGCCGGGGAGCTGTTTTTT; CDR3 protein: CASSPRTGKAGELFF
J gene: TRBJ2-7; D gene: TRBD2; clone size: once; V gene: TRBV5-1; CDR3 DNA: TGCGCCAGCAGCGCGGGACTAGCGGGGTCCTACGAGCAGTACTTC; CDR3 protein: CASSAGLAGSYEQYF
J gene: TRBJ2-7; D gene: TRBD1; clone size: -; V gene: TRBV27; CDR3 DNA: TGTGCCAGCAGCCCAGGGGGCCAGTTGCTTGACTCCTACGAGCAGTACTTC; CDR3 protein: CASSPGGQLLDSYEQYF
J gene: TRBJ1-2; D gene: -; clone size: -; V gene: TRBV6-1; CDR3 DNA: TGTGCCAGCAGTGAAAAGGGAGTAAACTATGGCTACACCTTC; CDR3 protein: CASSEKGVNYGYTF
J gene: TRBJ1-2; D gene: -; clone size: -; V gene: TRBV2; CDR3 DNA: TGTGCCAGCAGTGAACTGGACACCAGTTATGGCTACACCTTC; CDR3 protein: CASSELDTSYGYTF
J gene: TRBJ1-1; D gene: -; clone size: -; V gene: TRBV19; CDR3 DNA: TGTGCCAGTAAGACGGGGGACGGTAGAGCTTTCTTT; CDR3 protein: CASKTGDGRAFF
J gene: TRBJ2-1; D gene: -; clone size: -; V gene: TRBV5-6; CDR3 DNA: TGTGCCAGCAGCTGGGACTCGAGCTCCTACAATGAGCAGTTCTTC; CDR3 protein: CASSWDSSSYNEQFF
J gene: TRBJ2-1; D gene: -; clone size: -; V gene: TRBV27; CDR3 DNA: TGTGCCAGCAGTCCCCGACTACGCAACTCCTACAATGAGCAGTTCTTC; CDR3 protein: CASSPRLRNSYNEQFF
J gene: TRBJ1-2; D gene: TRBD1; clone size: once; V gene: TRBV6-2/TRBV6-3; CDR3 DNA: TGTGCCAGCAGTCGGCCGGGACAGGGGTCATCTGGCTACACCTTC; CDR3 protein: CASSRPGQGSSGYTF
J gene: TRBJ2-7; D gene: TRBD2; clone size: -; V gene: TRBV18; CDR3 DNA: TGTGCCAGCTCACCACCGGGGGGGTGGGAGCAGTACTTC; CDR3 protein: CASSPPGGWEQYF
J gene: TRBJ1-1; D gene: -; clone size: -; V gene: TRBV18; CDR3 DNA: TGTGCCAGCTCCCAGGCGCACCACACGAACACTGAAGCTTTCTTT; CDR3 protein: CASSQAHHTNTEAFF
J gene: TRBJ1-5; D gene: TRBD1; clone size: -; V gene: TRBV6-2/TRBV6-3; CDR3 DNA: TGTGCCAGCAGCTGGACAGGGAGGGGACAGCCCCAGCATTTT; CDR3 protein: CASSWTGRGQPQHF
J gene: TRBJ1-5; D gene: -; clone size: -; V gene: TRBV30; CDR3 DNA: TGTGCCTGGAGCGAGGGAGGAAGACGGGAGCAGCCCCAGCATTTT; CDR3 protein: CAWSEGGRREQPQHF
J gene: TRBJ2-7; D gene: TRBD2; clone size: -; V gene: TRBV19; CDR3 DNA: TGTGCCAGTAGTCCAGCGGGGGGTACCTACGAGCAGTACTTC; CDR3 protein: CASSPAGGTYEQYF
J gene: TRBJ1-2; D gene: TRBD1; clone size: -; V gene: TRBV24-1; CDR3 DNA: TGTGCCACCAGTGACCCTTCAAACAGGGGAATTGAAAATGGCTACACCTTC; CDR3 protein: CATSDPSNRGIENGYTF
J gene: TRBJ1-2; D gene: TRBD1; clone size: -; V gene: TRBV5-6; CDR3 DNA: TGTGCCAGCAGCTTGGAGGGGGCTGGTGGCTACACCTTC; CDR3 protein: CASSLEGAGGYTF
J gene: TRBJ2-1; D gene: -; clone size: few; V gene: TRBV6-5; CDR3 DNA: TGTGCCAGCAGTTACGACCCTAGCAATGAGCAGTTCTTC; CDR3 protein: CASSYDPSNEQFF
J gene: TRBJ1-5; D gene: -; clone size: few; V gene: TRBV15; CDR3 DNA: TGTGCCACCAGCAGAGGTCCCTTAGGGGAACTTGGTCAGCCCCAGCATTTT; CDR3 protein: CATSRGPLGELGQPQHF
J gene: TRBJ2-7; D gene: TRBD1; clone size: -; V gene: TRBV7-2; CDR3 DNA: TGTGCCAGCAGCTCTCCCGGGACAGAGGACGAGCAGTACTTC; CDR3 protein: CASSSPGTEDEQYF
J gene: TRBJ1-3; D gene: TRBD1; clone size: -; V gene: TRBV6-6; CDR3 DNA: TGTGCCAGCAGCAAAACCTCAGGGGGCTCTGGAAACACCATATATTTT; CDR3 protein: CASSKTSGGSGNTIYF
J gene: TRBJ1-2; D gene: TRBD1; clone size: -; V gene: TRBV5-1; CDR3 DNA: TGCGCCAGCAGCTTCATAGGGACAGGGGTGGGCTACACCTTC; CDR3 protein: CASSFIGTGVGYTF